The T cell receptor (beta chain) described here comes from a study of blood T cell repertoires in COVID-19. Study-level information: Acute and convalescent COVID-19 specimens originated in the United States, Italy and Spain. Sources were T cells, B-cell-depleted T cells, or PBMCs; the material itself was cDNA or gDNA.

The CDR3 sequence is 16 residues long. The V gene's germline CDR1 is SGHTA and CDR2 FQGTGA. V shed 4 bases and J 8 bases; nucleotides not matched to a gene: 12. As processed by the authors: Reference gene primer amplification gave nucleated cell count estimates. The repertoire was sequenced with immunoSEQ multiplex PCR; TCRdb's copy has only in-frame clones and lacks some. The V and J calls and clone size are taken from that table; D and trimming were inferred from the DNA. The sample holds 200,000 to 300,000 clones, about 87% seen once. The V gene is TRBV7-3, the J gene TRBJ2-2; 8 positions agree with TRBD2. The clonotype originates from a woman between 55 and 75 years old with COVID-19, enrolled during active disease. Sequencing input: peripheral blood. The CDR3 DNA is TGTGCCAGCAGCTCGATGACTAGCGTAGTTTCTGGGGAGCTGTTTTTT. Translated: CASSSMTSVVSGELFF.